These 2 T cell receptor beta chains were all obtained from the same sample, sequenced in a study of blood T cell repertoires in COVID-19. Only in-frame clones appear in the TCRdb table, and some are missing; sequencing was by immunoSEQ multiplex PCR. This table has about 380,000 clones, roughly 91% appearing once. The sample was PBMCs or T cells enriched from blood (not recorded which). These receptors all come from a woman under 30 who had recovered from COVID-19.

The rearrangement uses TRBV28 and TRBJ2-3, with 12 bases lining up with TRBD2. The CDR3 has 17 residues. The germline CDR1 and CDR2 sequences are MDHEN and SYDVKM. The V segment lost 2 bases and the J segment 4 bases; nucleotides outside the gene matches: 7. DNA for the CDR3: TGTGCCAGCAGTTTAGACCGACTAGCGGGGGACTCAGATACGCAGTATTTT. Its translation is CASSLDRLAGDSDTQYF.

V is TRBV9 and J is TRBJ2-5; 9 bases map to TRBD1. Germline CDR1 and CDR2: SGDLS and YYNGEE. The length of the CDR3 is 15 residues. V trimming: 3 bases; J trimming: 3 bases; junction bases outside the gene matches: 6. The CDR3 bases are TGTGCCAGCAGCGCTGAGTGGACAGGGGAAGAGACCCAGTACTTC. This gives the protein CASSAEWTGEETQYF.